Given below is one T cell receptor beta chain in context. Its antigen remains unidentified. The method was immunoSEQ multiplex PCR; TCRdb's version includes in-frame clones alone and lacks a portion of them. This table has 100,000 to 150,000 clones, 89% appearing once. These data belong to a study of T cell responses to AZD1222 COVID-19 vaccine. Study observations and caveats: Among AZD1222 vaccinees, only 5 or 6 were seropositive at baseline. Donors in the cohort were predominantly white British and more often female, and clonal diversity was possibly underestimated. Receipt of two AZD1222 doses was followed by a rise in Spike-specific TCR breadth and depth.

Trimming removed 5 bases from V and 8 bases from J; junction bases left unmatched: 8. The CDR3 runs 13 residues. The V gene's germline CDR1 is SEHNR and CDR2 FQNEAQ (reference sequence). The J gene is TRBJ1-2, the V gene TRBV7-9, with 7 bases fitting TRBD1. Sequencing used peripheral blood, obtained on day 0 of AZD1222 vaccination. The origin of this receptor is an adult in good health. CDR3 bases: TGTGCCAGCAGCCCAACAGGGGCCCGGGGCTACACCTTC. Translation: CASSPTGARGYTF.